This T cell receptor beta chain is drawn from a study of shared clonotypes between healthy human individuals. Samples underwent the assay at deep level. Data came from immunoSEQ multiplex PCR; TCRdb stores just in-frame clones and leaves some out. The sample holds some 1,400,000 clones, approximately 96% seen once. A remark on this clone: Its antigen is unknown. In the same sample, other DNA sequences code for this CDR3.

The CDR3 is 15 amino acids. The V end lost 0 bases, the J end lost 0 bases, and 6 bases lay between the germline ends. Germline V gene data show CDR1 as LGHNA and CDR2 as YNFKEQ. Study-wide results and caveats: Genetic and exposure-history diversity was limited by the few donors. All-four-donor shared clonotypes had higher generation probabilities than non-shared clonotypes did.

The split of CD4+ cells yielded CD45RA+ naive and CD45RA-negative memory subsets. The receptor was isolated from a man aged 25-40 years in good health. Material for sequencing was naive CD4+ T cells sorted from blood. Subset described: CD45RA+ positively selected. This rearrangement joins TRBV4-2 to TRBJ1-5, with D unresolved. CDR3 region: CASSQDRNSNQPQHF. DNA for the CDR3: TGTGCCAGCAGCCAAGACAGAAATAGCAATCAGCCCCAGCATTTT.